The 27 T cell receptor beta chains listed next were all sequenced from one sample in a study of siplizumab effects on memory and regulatory T cells. The table came from immunoSEQ multiplex PCR; TCRdb's copy has only in-frame clones and leaves some out. The sample includes tens of thousands of clones, approximately 93% seen only once; the top ten take 30% to 40%. The sequenced sample consisted of CD8+ T cells sorted from blood. These receptor sequences come from a human donor in good health.

The gene calls are TRBV5-5 and TRBJ2-7; tentatively, D is TRBD1 or TRBD2 (5 bases each). This CDR3 contains 16 residues. Germline CDR1 is SGHKS and CDR2 is YYEKEE (reference sequence). The V end was cut by 0 bases, the J end by 0 bases, with 13 bases between. The CDR3 nucleotides read TGTGCCAGCAGCTTGGCGGGGACGCGCAACTCCTACGAGCAGTACTTC. Translation: CASSLAGTRNSYEQYF.

The chain uses TRBV4-2 and TRBJ2-5; TRBD1 might be the D (5 bases). Germline-derived CDR1 and CDR2 are LGHNA and YNFKEQ. V shed 1 base and J shed 5 bases, with 8 bases lying between them. The CDR3 totals 13 residues. The CDR3 DNA reads TGTGCCAGCAGCCAAGGGGGCGCGGAGACCCAGTACTTC. Protein product: CASSQGGAETQYF.

This clone occurred many times. V usage is TRBV11-2 and J usage is TRBJ1-2; weak D call: TRBD1 (6 bases). The CDR3 consists of 15 residues. V was pared by 6 bases and J by 4 bases, with 18 bases between. Per germline, CDR1 SGHAT and CDR2 FQNNGV. CDR3 DNA: TGTGCCAGCAGGCCAACGGGGGCGCGTAGCTATGGCTACACCTTC. Translated, it gives CASRPTGARSYGYTF.

This sequence joins TRBV27 and TRBJ2-1, with D possibly matching TRBD1 (5 bases). The CDR3 length is 16 residues. In germline, CDR1 is MNHEY, CDR2 SMNVEV (reference sequence). V lost 5 bases to trimming and J lost 3 bases, with 17 bases between them. CDR3 sequence reads: CASSHSGDRHYNEQFF. The CDR3, as DNA: TGTGCCAGCAGTCACTCCGGAGACAGACACTACAATGAGCAGTTCTTC.

The genes are TRBV29-1 and TRBJ1-3; D is unclear. Per germline, CDR1 SQVTM and CDR2 ANQGSEA. This CDR3 region has 10 residues. Trimming took off 4 bases at V and 8 bases at J, with 6 bases between the two ends. DNA for the CDR3: TGCAGCGTTGTGGTTGACACCATATATTTT. The encoded protein is CSVVVDTIYF.

The rearrangement uses TRBV6-1 and TRBJ2-5, with 13 positions matching TRBD2. Germline loops: CDR1 MNHNS, CDR2 SASEGT. V was pared by 4 bases and J by 5 bases, with 7 bases of the junction left unmatched. This CDR3 spans 16 amino acids. The CDR3 sequence is CASSARTSGSGETQYF. The CDR3 bases are TGTGCCAGCAGTGCCCGGACTAGCGGGAGCGGGGAGACCCAGTACTTC.

The chain joins TRBV7-9 to TRBJ1-1; no definite D call. V shed 2 bases and J shed 5 bases, with 12 bases lying between them. CDR1 and CDR2 (germline): SEHNR, FQNEAQ (reference sequence). The CDR3 length is 14 residues. The CDR3 here is CASSLLRSGTEAFF. CDR3 DNA sequence: TGTGCCAGCAGCTTACTAAGGTCGGGGACTGAAGCTTTCTTT.

Comment on this clone: One end of the junction varies from germline; a read error may be responsible. This chain connects TRBV30 to TRBJ2-2; possibly TRBD1 for D (5 bases). Germline CDR1 is GTSNPN and CDR2 is SVGIG (reference sequence). This CDR3 spans 12 amino acids. CDR3 region: CAWRQLTGELFF. CDR3 DNA: TGTGCGTGGAGACAGCTCACCGGGGAGCTGTTTTTT.

The chain is built from TRBV7-2 and TRBJ2-1; 10 nucleotides align to TRBD2. This CDR3 region has 15 residues. Germline loops: CDR1 SGHTA, CDR2 FQGNSA. V was clipped by 6 bases and J by 9 bases; unmatched bases: 11. CDR3 sequence reads: CASSIQREGGSEQFF. CDR3 DNA sequence: TGTGCCAGCAGTATTCAGCGGGAGGGGGGCTCTGAGCAGTTCTTC.

The chain recombines TRBV7-2 with TRBJ2-3; D is ambiguous. Germline V gene data show CDR1 as SGHTA and CDR2 as FQGNSA. V lost 4 bases and J lost 2, with 7 bases in between. The CDR3 contains 13 residues. The CDR3 DNA reads TGTGCCAGCAGCTGGGCCCTCACAGATACGCAGTATTTT. Its protein product is CASSWALTDTQYF.

The V and J genes are TRBV28 and TRBJ1-1, with unresolved D. Germline lookup yields CDR1 MDHEN and CDR2 SYDVKM. Trimming shortened V by 6 bases and J by 6 bases, and 8 bases separated the two germline ends. The CDR3 is made up of 11 amino acids. As DNA, the CDR3 is TGTGCCAGCAGGGCAGCGGCTGAAGCTTTCTTT. It translates to CASRAAAEAFF.

J is TRBJ2-1 and V is TRBV27; D remains unclear. CDR1 and CDR2 (germline): MNHEY, SMNVEV (reference sequence). The CDR3 loop spans 15 amino acids. The V and J ends lost 5 bases and 9 bases respectively, with 20 bases between them. The CDR3, as DNA: TGTGCCAGCAGTCAGACTCCCGATCCTTATAGTGAGCAGTTCTTC. Its protein is CASSQTPDPYSEQFF.

This clone is a singleton in its sample. The gene calls are TRBV7-2 and TRBJ2-5, with D perhaps being TRBD1 or TRBD2 (6 bases each). With the DNA end fitting TRBJ2-7 better, the J assignment may be wrong. The CDR3 has 16 residues. Germline V gene sequence: CDR1 SGHTA, CDR2 FQGNSA. CDR3 amino acids: CASSQAPTGWGDEQYF. The CDR3 DNA sequence: TGTGCCAGCAGCCAAGCACCCACAGGGTGGGGGGACGAGCAGTACTTC.

The chain recombines TRBV7-2 with TRBJ2-7; 9 nucleotides line up with TRBD2. CDR3 length: 15 residues. V shed 5 bases, J shed 2 bases, and the junction held 7 bases outside the gene matches. From germline, CDR1 is SGHTA and CDR2 FQGNSA. DNA for the CDR3: TGTGCCAGCAGCCGTATTAGCGGGAGTACCTACGAGCAGTACTTC. This sequence encodes CASSRISGSTYEQYF.

This chain joins TRBV2 and TRBJ2-1; tentative D call: TRBD2 (6 bases). This CDR3 is 14 amino acids long. Germline CDR1 reads SNHLY; CDR2 reads FYNNEI. Between the trimmed V and J ends, which lost 4 bases and 9 bases, there was a span of 16 bases. This CDR3 is CASSGLGLPLEQFF. The CDR3 DNA is TGTGCCAGCAGTGGTTTAGGACTACCCCTTGAGCAGTTCTTC.

This clone was observed a single time. The chain joins TRBV6-5 to TRBJ1-2, with D unclear. V lost 6 bases and J 8 bases, leaving 22 bases between the germline ends. This CDR3 has 15 amino acids. Looked up from germline, CDR1 is MNHEY and CDR2 is SVGAGI. CDR3 amino acids: CASSSRPEGSKGYTF. The CDR3 DNA follows: TGTGCCAGCAGCTCCAGGCCCGAGGGCTCAAAGGGCTACACCTTC.

J is TRBJ1-4 and V is TRBV6-6; D may be TRBD1 (5 bases). Trimming took 8 bases from V and 5 from J, leaving 15 bases between them. Germline V gene data show CDR1 as MNHNY and CDR2 as SVGAGI (reference sequence). This CDR3 comprises 14 residues. The CDR3 spells CASEHGTGNEKLFF. The CDR3 nucleotides are TGTGCCAGCGAACACGGGACGGGAAATGAAAAACTGTTTTTT.

V is TRBV9 and J is TRBJ2-7; D possibly corresponds to TRBD2 (7 bases). The CDR3 is 15 amino acids. Germline CDR1 reads SGDLS; CDR2 reads YYNGEE. The V end was cut by 2 bases, the J end by 0 bases, with 12 bases between. CDR3 nucleotide sequence: TGTGCCAGCAGCGTGGGGGCTAGCGGCTCCTACGAGCAGTACTTC. This gives the protein CASSVGASGSYEQYF. The full variable domain, completed using reference TRBV9 and TRBJ2-7, is DSGVTQTPKHLITATGQRVTLRCSPRSGDLSVYWYQQSLDQGLQFLIQYYNGEERAKGNILERFSAQQFPDLHSELNLSSLELGDSALYFCASSVGASGSYEQYFGPGTRLTVT.

This clone was recorded once. V is TRBV13 and J is TRBJ1-1; possible D gene TRBD1, 5 bases. The CDR3 is made up of 19 amino acids. The germline CDR1 and CDR2 sequences are PRHDT and FYEKMQ (reference sequence). V lost 4 bases to trimming and J lost 1 base, with 25 bases between them. The CDR3 is CASSSIALRPGLRNTEAFF. In DNA form, the CDR3 reads TGTGCCAGCAGCTCTATAGCTTTACGCCCGGGACTTAGGAACACTGAAGCTTTCTTT.

Concerning this clone itself: The junction does not match germline at one end; this may be a read error. The V and J genes are TRBV18 and TRBJ1-4, with no clear D. The germline CDR1 and CDR2 sequences are KGHSH and LQKENI. This CDR3 is built from 14 residues. CDR3 coding DNA: TGTGCCAGCTCACCACCTGCCCGGTTACGAAAAACTGTTTTT. Its translation: CASSPPARLRKTVF.

V gene TRBV2 combines with J gene TRBJ1-1, with D possibly being TRBD1 (5 bases). CDR3 size: 14 residues. V was cut by 7 bases and J by 4 bases, with 16 bases left in between. The V gene's germline CDR1 is SNHLY and CDR2 FYNNEI. The CDR3 reads CASKSRDGPTEAFF. DNA of the CDR3: TGTGCCAGCAAGAGCCGGGACGGGCCCACTGAAGCTTTCTTT.

This chain connects TRBV25-1 to TRBJ1-2, with D perhaps TRBD1 (5 bases). CDR1 and CDR2 from the germline V gene are MGHDK and SYGVNS. V was clipped by 6 bases and J by 8 bases, with 16 bases between them. The length of the CDR3 is 13 residues. The CDR3 sequence is CASSLGLTWGYTF. The CDR3 DNA sequence: TGTGCCAGCAGCCTGGGACTGACGTGGGGCTACACCTTC.

This clone was seen a handful of times. Here the CDR3 reads CASSTQGQLAGGSWVQFF. The CDR3 region has the DNA TGTGCCAGTAGTACCCAGGGACAACTAGCGGGAGGTAGTTGGGTGCAGTTCTTC. V gene TRBV19 combines with J gene TRBJ2-1; TRBD2 agrees at 12 bases. From germline, CDR1 is LNHDA and CDR2 SQIVND (reference sequence). This CDR3 region has 18 residues. Unmatched junction bases numbered 19, after V lost 4 bases and J lost 12 bases.

A single count supports this clone. The J gene is TRBJ2-6, the V gene TRBV7-9, with TRBD1 matching 12 bases. The CDR3 is made up of 18 amino acids. Germline V gene data show CDR1 as SEHNR and CDR2 as FQNEAQ (reference sequence). After removal of 0 bases from V and 2 bases from J, the junction contained 2 bases not matched to a gene. CDR3 region: CASSLAGTGGAGANVLTF. In nucleotides, the CDR3 is TGTGCCAGCAGCTTAGCGGGGACAGGGGGCGCTGGGGCCAACGTCCTGACTTTC.

The genes are TRBV30 and TRBJ2-3; the match to TRBD2 covers 9 bases. V gave up 4 bases and J gave up 1 base; unmatched junction bases: 6. CDR1 and CDR2 (germline): GTSNPN, SVGIG (reference sequence). This CDR3 is 15 amino acids long. This chain's CDR3 is CAWTVAGVGTDTQYF. The CDR3, as DNA: TGTGCCTGGACTGTAGCGGGAGTCGGCACAGATACGCAGTATTTT.

V and J are TRBV30 and TRBJ2-2; weak D call: TRBD2 (5 bases). The CDR3 is 12 residues long. The V end was cut by 5 bases, the J end by 5 bases, with 9 bases between. From germline, CDR1 is GTSNPN and CDR2 SVGIG (reference sequence). The CDR3 coding sequence is TGTGCCTGGGCCCCGGGGACCGGGGAGCTGTTTTTT. Its translation is CAWAPGTGELFF.

The J gene is TRBJ1-2, the V gene TRBV11-3; 10 nucleotides agree with TRBD1. The CDR3 sequence is 15 residues long. CDR1 is SGHNT, CDR2 YENEEA, per germline. The V segment lost 3 bases and the J segment 3 bases; nucleotides outside the gene matches: 4. CDR3 amino acids: CASSLGTGADYGYTF. The DNA for the CDR3 is TGTGCCAGCAGCTTGGGGACAGGGGCTGACTATGGCTACACCTTC.